This TCR beta chain was obtained from a study of T cell responses to AZD1222 COVID-19 vaccine. Points from the study as a whole: Only a handful of people who got AZD1222 tested seropositive at baseline. CD4 TCRs associated with vaccination spanned spike, dominating at 160-218 and 743-854. Unmutated regions of variants are reportedly targeted by nearly half of spike-specific TCRs.

On this clone itself: The antigen is not known.

TCRdb's copy holds only in-frame clones and misses some; the assay was immunoSEQ multiplex PCR. The table includes approximately 84,000 clones, roughly 85% detected once. Germline V gene lookup returns CDR1 LGHNT and CDR2 FRNRAP. The CDR3 contains 15 residues. V lost 2 bases and J 6 bases, leaving 16 bases between the germline ends. The genes are TRBV12-5 and TRBJ1-1, with no clear D. The specimen comprised peripheral blood, sampled 28 days after the second AZD1222 dose. This receptor was taken from an adult who received the AZD1222 COVID-19 vaccine. The CDR3 loop reads CASGLYSAPEAEAFF. As DNA, the CDR3 is TGTGCTAGTGGTTTGTATTCAGCACCCGAGGCTGAAGCTTTCTTT.